This TCR beta chain was recovered during a study of cytomegalovirus exposure and HLA in healthy donors. Germline V gene lookup returns CDR1 SGHNT and CDR2 YENEEA. The ends were cut back, 7 bases at V and 0 bases at J, with 15 bases in the middle. The CDR3 is 15 residues long. This clone has just one count. Its target is unknown. Overall study results and limits: The classifier, whose performance was assessed in both the original and validation cohorts, reportedly diagnosed cytomegalovirus status with high specificity and sensitivity. There were several of the most significant clusters that appeared linked to common viral pathogens in a later analysis.

A multiplex PCR was run with 60 Vbeta primers and 13 Jbeta primers. The data were produced by immunoSEQ multiplex PCR, yet TCRdb's version contains in-frame clones alone and is incomplete. The table includes roughly 70,000 clones, roughly 79% detected once. Everyone who donated was a healthy bone marrow donor. This chain uses TRBV11-3 with TRBJ1-2, with D unclear. The sequencing sample was made of PBMCs. The sequence was obtained from a man aged 50-60 years in good health and CMV-seronegative. The CDR3 nucleotides are TGTGCCAGCACCCCCGGGGAGACAACTAACTATGGCTACACCTTC. Translating it yields CASTPGETTNYGYTF.